This is a list of T cell receptor beta chains from one sample in a study of regulatory T cells in long-lasting Graves disease. TCRdb reanalysed the multiplex PCR reads using MiXCR and keeps one entry per CDR3 protein. The sample has over 350,000 distinct CDR3 sequences; over 12% are singletons. This same sample was also part of a study on T cells in Graves' hyperthyroidism and ophthalmopathy.

Sequencing used peripheral blood mononuclear cells (PBMCs), obtained at new diagnosis, from a patient treated with antithyroid drugs. All receptors come from a middle-aged woman with Graves disease. Each CDR3 is given with its conserved first and last residue. D genes are given only for firm matches. Clone size appears in some rows only: once, few, many, or a class for an expanded clone.

v_gene	d_gene	abundance	j_gene	CDR3nt	CDR3aa
TRBV30	NA	many	TRBJ1-3	TGTGCCTGGAGTGGGTATTCCGGAAACACCATATATTTT	CAWSGYSGNTIYF
TRBV4-1	NA	many	TRBJ2-3	TGCGCCAGCAGCCGCGGGGAGTTCACAGATACGCAGTATTTT	CASSRGEFTDTQYF
TRBV19	NA	NA	TRBJ1-5	TGTGCCAGTCAGTCTCTAGGTGGCTTGGGAAAACAGCCCCAGCATTTT	CASQSLGGLGKQPQHF
TRBV15	NA	few	TRBJ2-5	TGTGCCACCAGCAGCCTGGGGGAGACCCAGTACTTC	CATSSLGETQYF
TRBV4-2	TRBD1	NA	TRBJ1-4	TGTGCCAGCAGCCAAGTTAGGGGGCAGGGAACTAATGAAAAACTGTTTTTT	CASSQVRGQGTNEKLFF
TRBV24-1	NA	many	TRBJ2-1	TGTGCCACCGGGGGCGGGGGTGGGAGCTCCTACAATGAGCAGTTCTTC	CATGGGGGSSYNEQFF
TRBV6-2/TRBV6-3	NA	NA	TRBJ2-3	TGTGCCAGCAGTTACCCCGACAGAACAGATACGCAGTATTTT	CASSYPDRTDTQYF
TRBV27	NA	many	TRBJ2-1	TGTGCCAGCAGCCCCACAGGGGGGGCCTACAATGAGCAGTTCTTC	CASSPTGGAYNEQFF
TRBV5-1	NA	NA	TRBJ2-5	TGCGCCAGCAGCATGGGTCAGGGTAGTGAGACCCAGTACTTC	CASSMGQGSETQYF
TRBV24-1	NA	few	TRBJ2-1	TGTGCCACCAGTGATTTTCAGAATGAGCAGTTCTTC	CATSDFQNEQFF
TRBV7-2	TRBD2	many	TRBJ2-7	TGTGCCAGCAGCTCCCTGGGGGGGCTAGCGGGACTGGGGGAGCAGTACTTC	CASSSLGGLAGLGEQYF